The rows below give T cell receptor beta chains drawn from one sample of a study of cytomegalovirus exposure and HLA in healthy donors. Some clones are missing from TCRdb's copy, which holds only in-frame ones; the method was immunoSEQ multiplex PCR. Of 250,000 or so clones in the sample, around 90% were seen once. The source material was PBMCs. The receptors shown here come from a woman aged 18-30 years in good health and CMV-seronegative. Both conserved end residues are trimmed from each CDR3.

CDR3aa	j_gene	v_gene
ASSAGQKNQPQH	TRBJ1-5	TRBV5-5
ASSLARQAGYGYT	TRBJ1-2	TRBV5-6
ASSQLQYKRNEQF	TRBJ2-1	TRBV4-1
ASSLRQPDEAF	TRBJ1-1	TRBV11-2
ASSSGGTNTGELF	TRBJ2-2	TRBV5-1
ASALGGGELF	TRBJ2-2	TRBV12-5
ASSLQGATDTQY	TRBJ2-3	TRBV28
ASWQGYNSPLH	TRBJ1-6	TRBV11-2
ASSYPFARSSYNEQF	TRBJ2-1	TRBV7-2
ASRLAGGTEAF	TRBJ1-1	TRBV6-4
ASSVGGTSGKEQF	TRBJ2-1	TRBV9
ASSYQTGVNEKLF	TRBJ1-4	TRBV6-5
ASSLTGGQGSPLH	TRBJ1-6	TRBV19
ASSGTGISNQPQH	TRBJ1-5	TRBV28
ASFRDRGMNEQF	TRBJ2-1	TRBV27
ASSYTGLAGGHEQF	TRBJ2-1	TRBV6-5
ASSLERLGTEAF	TRBJ1-1	TRBV5-1
ASSYNGRNTGELF	TRBJ2-2	TRBV6-5
AWSLPWAGAVYGYT	TRBJ1-2	TRBV30
ASSLVAGGSSYNEQF	TRBJ2-1	TRBV5-1
ASSEGQGAGNQPQH	TRBJ1-5	TRBV10-1
ASSLGPSGGLETQY	TRBJ2-5	TRBV7-7
ASSTDSQEPQY	TRBJ2-5	TRBV6-1
AWSGGAGETQY	TRBJ2-5	TRBV30
ASSQGGLGQPQH	TRBJ1-5	TRBV14
ASSIVPGQGYNSPLH	TRBJ1-6	TRBV19
ASSTTSGWPGELF	TRBJ2-2	TRBV7-6
ASRPSTVTLNEKLF	TRBJ1-4	TRBV4-2
ASSLDRPNEQF	TRBJ2-1	TRBV28
ASSRDAGHRYGYT	TRBJ1-2	TRBV4-3
SVGLAGGPVTDNEQF	TRBJ2-1	TRBV29-1
ASSKPLWGYT	TRBJ1-2	TRBV7-9
ASSLRRGMEETQY	TRBJ2-5	TRBV5-4
ASSGPVAGVDNEQF	TRBJ2-1	TRBV25-1
ASSVTGQRYEQY	TRBJ2-7	TRBV7-6
ASSALGANEAEKLF	TRBJ1-4	TRBV6-1
ASNVAGRDYGYT	TRBJ1-2	TRBV19
ASSSPSGSPDTQY	TRBJ2-3	TRBV25-1
ASSLAEGTSDTQY	TRBJ2-3	TRBV7-8
ASSESRDRGLGTEAF	TRBJ1-1	TRBV10-2
ASSDSRACNQPQH	TRBJ1-5	TRBV10-1
ASSLWDSYTEAF	TRBJ1-1	TRBV5-1
AIRLTGRNEQY	TRBJ2-7	TRBV10-3
SVGTGYGYGYT	TRBJ1-2	TRBV29-1
ASSPTQGVYGYT	TRBJ1-2	TRBV4-1
ASSQRTGRNYGYT	TRBJ1-2	TRBV4-3
ASSEGRRLNSPLH	TRBJ1-6	TRBV2
ASSSNPQGWGTEAF	TRBJ1-1	TRBV27
ASSSGTEEMNTEAF	TRBJ1-1	TRBV21-1